The 20 T cell receptor beta chains in this list originate from one sample, sequenced in a study of T cell changes during pregnancy in multiple sclerosis. Produced via immunoSEQ multiplex PCR; TCRdb's table is partial and in-frame only. In the table there are 100,000 to 110,000 clones, 80% to 95% of which are singletons. The sample consisted of peripheral blood, taken after pregnancy. These receptors originate from a female donor with multiple sclerosis, enrolled in a pregnancy study.

The DNA of the CDR3 is TGCGCCAGCAGCCAAGTTAAGGGACAGGGGTCTGAAAAACTGTTTTTT. Encoded protein: CASSQVKGQGSEKLFF. This rearrangement joins TRBV4-1 to TRBJ1-4; TRBD1 matches at 10 bases. The V gene end was trimmed by 1 base and the J gene end by 7 bases; junction bases not matched to a gene: 6. The CDR3 spans 16 residues. Germline values: CDR1 MGHRA, CDR2 YSYEKL.

The CDR3 DNA sequence: TGTGCCAGCTCACCCCGACAGGGGGTCTACAATGAGCAGTTCTTC. Its translation is CASSPRQGVYNEQFF. The chain combines TRBV18 with TRBJ2-1; the match to TRBD1 covers 9 bases. J gave up 3 bases and V 3 bases, and 3 bases lay outside the gene matches. Germline V lookup: CDR1 KGHSH, CDR2 LQKENI. The CDR3 is 15 amino acids.

The rearrangement uses TRBV7-9 and TRBJ2-1; 10 bases agree with TRBD1. With 5 bases clipped from V and 3 bases from J, the junction kept 4 bases outside the gene matches. The CDR3 is made up of 15 amino acids. Germline V gives CDR1 SEHNR, CDR2 FQNEAQ (reference sequence). The CDR3 loop reads CASSGRTGGYNEQFF. The DNA of the CDR3 is TGTGCCAGCAGCGGTAGGACAGGGGGCTACAATGAGCAGTTCTTC.

The rearrangement joins TRBV18 to TRBJ1-1, with D possibly being TRBD1 (6 bases). V was cut by 0 bases and J by 1 base, with 15 bases left in between. Looked up from germline, CDR1 is KGHSH and CDR2 is LQKENI. CDR3 length: 17 residues. CDR3 residues: CASSPPSSSDRNTEAFF. Here the CDR3 DNA reads TGTGCCAGCTCACCACCGAGCTCCTCGGACAGGAACACTGAAGCTTTCTTT.

The V gene is TRBV7-9, the J gene TRBJ1-1; the D is unclear. The CDR3 is 14 amino acids. Between the trimmed V and J ends, which lost 4 bases and 4 bases, there was a span of 13 bases. From germline, CDR1 is SEHNR and CDR2 FQNEAQ (reference sequence). CDR3 coding DNA: TGTGCCAGCAGCTCGCGTGATCAACCCACTGAAGCTTTCTTT. Its protein product is CASSSRDQPTEAFF.

The J gene is TRBJ2-1, the V gene TRBV10-3; 7 bases match TRBD2. This CDR3 region has 15 residues. Germline lookup yields CDR1 ENHRY and CDR2 SYGVKD. With V trimmed by 7 bases and J by 6 bases, 12 bases remained unmatched. DNA for the CDR3: TGTGCCATCAATTCTAAGGCGGGAGCCGGCAATGAGCAGTTCTTC. Amino acid sequence: CAINSKAGAGNEQFF.

This sequence joins TRBV28 and TRBJ1-6; maybe TRBD1 (5 bases). Deletions cut 8 bases from V and 10 bases from J, with 15 bases between. This CDR3 contains 13 residues. Germline V gene lookup returns CDR1 MDHEN and CDR2 SYDVKM. CDR3 coding DNA: TGTGCCAGCCAGCGGGAGGGGCTCTCACCCCTCCACTTT. Amino acids: CASQREGLSPLHF.

This chain uses TRBV7-9 with TRBJ2-5; 7 positions agree with TRBD1. V lost 10 bases, J lost 4 bases, and 9 bases stayed unmatched. Germline V lookup: CDR1 SEHNR, CDR2 FQNEAQ (reference sequence). The CDR3 is 13 amino acids. The CDR3 sequence: CAIQFDRVETQYF. CDR3 in DNA: TGTGCCATTCAATTTGACAGGGTAGAGACCCAGTACTTC. The full variable domain, in which reference TRBV7-9 and TRBJ2-5 provide the parts outside the CDR3, is DTGVSQNPRHKITKRGQNVTFRCDPISEHNRLYWYRQTLGQGPEFLTYFQNEAQLEKSRLLSDRFSAERPKGSFSTLEIQRTEQGDSAMYLCAIQFDRVETQYFGPGTRLLVL.

V gene TRBV25-1 combines with J gene TRBJ2-1; 11 bases fit TRBD2. The CDR3 contains 15 residues. The germline V gene encodes CDR1 MGHDK and CDR2 SYGVNS. The trim removed 6 bases at V and 4 bases at J, leaving 5 bases unmatched. This CDR3 is CASSTGLAGYNEQFF. CDR3 nucleotides: TGTGCCAGCAGCACCGGACTAGCGGGTTACAATGAGCAGTTCTTC.

This chain joins TRBV9 and TRBJ2-2; 8 bases line up with TRBD2. V lost 0 bases to trimming and J lost 7 bases; unmatched junction nucleotides: 17. There are 19 residues in the CDR3. The germline gives CDR1 SGDLS, CDR2 YYNGEE. For the CDR3, the DNA is TGTGCCAGCAGCGTAGCCCTCTTGGGGAGCGGGAGTCAGGGCGGGGAGCTGTTTTTT. Protein: CASSVALLGSGSQGGELFF.

V gene TRBV4-3 combines with J gene TRBJ1-2, with a weak D call TRBD1 (6 bases). Germline V CDR1 and CDR2: LGHNA, YSLEER. Between the trimmed V and J ends, which lost 1 base and 5 bases, there was a span of 11 bases. The CDR3 runs 14 residues. The CDR3 DNA reads as TGCGCCAGCAGCCAAGTTAAGGGGGTATATGGCTACACCTTC. Amino acids: CASSQVKGVYGYTF.

The chain has TRBV19 and TRBJ2-7, with no clear D. The ends were cut back, 4 bases at V and 0 bases at J, with 13 bases in the middle. Per the germline V gene, CDR1 is LNHDA and CDR2 is SQIVND (reference sequence). This CDR3 has 15 amino acids. The CDR3 nucleotides are TGTGCCAGTAGTACGGGTCAGTCACTCTCCTACGAGCAGTACTTC. Translation: CASSTGQSLSYEQYF.

The chain has TRBV5-1 and TRBJ2-5, with 7 bases that match TRBD1. The CDR3 has 16 amino acids. Unmatched junction bases numbered 9, after V lost 4 bases and J lost 0 bases. CDR1 is SGHRS, CDR2 YFSETQ, per germline. The CDR3 region is CASSPPGQRYQETQYF. In DNA, the CDR3 is TGCGCCAGCAGCCCACCGGGACAGAGGTACCAAGAGACCCAGTACTTC.

V gene TRBV27 combines with J gene TRBJ2-7; 9 nucleotides match TRBD1. This CDR3 is built from 15 residues. Unmatched junction bases numbered 6, after V lost 4 bases and J lost 2 bases. Germline V lookup: CDR1 MNHEY, CDR2 SMNVEV (reference sequence). CDR3 nucleotides: TGTGCCAGCAGTTCCTCCGGGACAGGGCCCTACGAGCAGTACTTC. The encoded protein is CASSSSGTGPYEQYF.

The CDR3 DNA reads as TGTGCCAGCAGCCAGACGACAGGGGGCGGCTACACCTTC. It encodes CASSQTTGGGYTF. The rearrangement links TRBV7-2 to TRBJ1-2; 10 bases fit TRBD1. V shed 5 bases and J 8 bases; nucleotides not matched to a gene: 5. The CDR3 has 13 amino acids. Germline CDR1 and CDR2: SGHTA and FQGNSA.

The chain couples TRBV5-4 to TRBJ2-5; 9 bases line up with TRBD1. The V segment lost 9 bases and the J segment 5 bases; nucleotides outside the gene matches: 8. Looked up from germline, CDR1 is SGHNT and CDR2 is YYREEE (reference sequence). This CDR3 is built from 13 residues. DNA of the CDR3: TGTGCCACAAAACAGGGGGCGCAGGAGACCCAGTACTTC. This codes for CATKQGAQETQYF.

This chain joins TRBV7-3 and TRBJ1-1, with TRBD1 matching 8 bases. Germline V gives CDR1 SGHTA, CDR2 FQGTGA. This CDR3 spans 13 amino acids. V was pared by 10 bases and J by 5 bases, with 9 bases of the junction left unmatched. CDR3 amino acids: CATSTGEGTEAFF. The CDR3 DNA reads TGTGCCACCTCGACAGGGGAGGGGACTGAAGCTTTCTTT.

The chain has TRBV27 and TRBJ1-5; D unclear. The CDR3 runs 13 residues. Germline CDR1 reads MNHEY; CDR2 reads SMNVEV (reference sequence). Trimming stripped 5 bases from V and 4 bases from J, with 9 bases between. CDR3 DNA sequence: TGTGCCAGCAGTCCCTCTAGTAATCAGCCCCAGCATTTT. Its protein is CASSPSSNQPQHF.

The gene calls are TRBV28 and TRBJ1-2; a possible D gene is TRBD1 (6 bases). The germline V gene encodes CDR1 MDHEN and CDR2 SYDVKM. Between the trimmed V and J ends, which lost 6 bases and 4 bases, there was a span of 27 bases. The CDR3 is 18 residues long. The CDR3 region has the DNA TGTGCCAGCAGCAGCATGCTAGAAGGTTCAGGGGAGAGCTATGGCTACACCTTC. Amino acid sequence: CASSSMLEGSGESYGYTF.

The rearrangement joins TRBV7-3 to TRBJ2-2, with a weak D call TRBD2 (5 bases). V dropped 3 bases and J dropped 4 bases, with 12 bases sitting between them. Germline-derived CDR1 and CDR2 are SGHTA and FQGTGA. This CDR3 has 15 residues. CDR3 DNA: TGTGCCAGCAGCTTCCGGGCTAGCAGCACCGGGGAGCTGTTTTTT. This codes for CASSFRASSTGELFF.